These T cell receptor beta chains were read from a single sample in a study of blood T cell repertoires in COVID-19. TCRdb keeps only in-frame clones here, not all; method: immunoSEQ multiplex PCR. This sample has roughly 120,000 clones; about 93% occur once, and the top ten carry just over 2%. The sample comprised peripheral blood. Every receptor here comes from a man in his forties or fifties with COVID-19, enrolled during active disease. Both conserved end residues are part of each CDR3. The order of the fields is clone size, J gene, V gene, D gene, CDR3 DNA, CDR3 protein. The D gene is left open where the match is weak. Only some rows state a clone size, as once, few, many or a class for expanded clones.

>-|TRBJ1-3|TRBV5-1|-
TGCGCCAGCAGCTCAGACACGAACGCTGGAAACACCATATATTTT
CASSSDTNAGNTIYF
>-|TRBJ1-5|TRBV28|TRBD1
TGTGCCAGCAGTTCAGGACAGGGAGGGAGCAATCAGCCCCAGCATTTT
CASSSGQGGSNQPQHF
>-|TRBJ1-1|TRBV28|-
TGTGCCAGCAGTTTAGAGGTCGCCGGGACTGAAGCTTTCTTT
CASSLEVAGTEAFF
>-|TRBJ2-5|TRBV5-1|TRBD1
TGCGCCAGCAGTTTCCGGGACAGAAAAGAGACCCAGTACTTC
CASSFRDRKETQYF
>-|TRBJ2-3|TRBV5-5|TRBD2
TGTGCCAGCAGCGAACGACTAGCGGGGCGCGATACGCAGTATTTT
CASSERLAGRDTQYF
>-|TRBJ2-3|TRBV19|-
TGTGCCAGTAGTATAGGCGGTTCTTCAGATACGCAGTATTTT
CASSIGGSSDTQYF
>once|TRBJ2-7|TRBV5-4|-
TGTGCCAGCAGCTCGGGGTACGAGCAGTACTTC
CASSSGYEQYF
>-|TRBJ2-1|TRBV9|-
TGTGCCAGCAGCCCGCCTAGCTCCTACAATGAGCAGTTCTTC
CASSPPSSYNEQFF
>once|TRBJ2-6|TRBV23-1|-
TGCGCCAGCAGTCAGGGGGGGGACAGGAGGTCTGGGGCCAACGTCCTGACTTTC
CASSQGGDRRSGANVLTF
>-|TRBJ1-2|TRBV4-2|-
TGTGCCAGCAGCCAGACCGGGGGGCTAGGGTATGGCTACACCTTC
CASSQTGGLGYGYTF
>-|TRBJ2-3|TRBV29-1|TRBD2
TGCAGCGTTGAAGGCCCCGGGACTAGCGATTCGTATTTT
CSVEGPGTSDSYF
>-|TRBJ2-5|TRBV7-2|-
TGTGCCAGCAGCTTAGATTCCAGGGGAGAGACCCAGTACTTC
CASSLDSRGETQYF
>-|TRBJ2-5|TRBV4-2|-
TGTGCCAGCAGCCAAGATTTTCCGGGAAGGGAAGAGACCCAGTACTTC
CASSQDFPGREETQYF
>once|TRBJ1-4|TRBV5-6|TRBD1
TGTGCCAGCAGCCCGACAGGGGGCCCAACTAATGAAAAACTGTTTTTT
CASSPTGGPTNEKLFF
>-|TRBJ2-2|TRBV14|-
TGTGCCAGCAGCCACGATATCTGGGGGGAGGCCACCGGGGAGCTGTTTTTT
CASSHDIWGEATGELFF
>-|TRBJ2-7|TRBV7-9|TRBD1
TGTGCCAGCAGCTCGATAAGACAGGGGGTGGGAGAGCAGTACTTC
CASSSIRQGVGEQYF
>-|TRBJ2-5|TRBV6-1|TRBD1
TGTGCCAGCAGTGAAGCGAAGACCGGGACCGGGACAGCGCAAGAGACCCAGTACTTC
CASSEAKTGTGTAQETQYF
>once|TRBJ2-5|TRBV19|TRBD1
TGTGCCAGTAGTATCCCCAAAGGGGGCCGGGTGACCCAGTACTTC
CASSIPKGGRVTQYF
>few|TRBJ1-1|TRBV28|TRBD1
TGTGCCAGCAGTCCCCGTGGGACAGGGAGAGGGAACACTGAAGCTTTCTTT
CASSPRGTGRGNTEAFF
>-|TRBJ2-3|TRBV6-5|-
TGTGCCAGCAGCCCCGCGAGCACAGATACGCAGTATTTT
CASSPASTDTQYF
>-|TRBJ2-3|TRBV5-6|TRBD2
TGTGCCAGCAGAGCGGGAGTTCGCACAGATACGCAGTATTTT
CASRAGVRTDTQYF
>once|TRBJ2-5|TRBV7-2|TRBD2
TGTGCCAGCAGCTTGTCCGGGAGGGAGACCCAGTACTTC
CASSLSGRETQYF
>-|TRBJ1-2|TRBV6-6|-
TGTGCCAGCACCTTACCAGGGGACTATGGCTACACCTTC
CASTLPGDYGYTF
>-|TRBJ2-7|TRBV4-3|-
TGCGCCAGCAGCCAAGATGAAGGCGGCTACGAGCAGTACTTC
CASSQDEGGYEQYF
>-|TRBJ1-4|TRBV5-6|TRBD1
TGTGCCAGCAGCCGATTGACCGGGACAGTTAATGAAAAACTGTTTTTT
CASSRLTGTVNEKLFF
>-|TRBJ2-3|TRBV30|TRBD2
TGTGCCTGGAGTAGGCCTAGCGGAGAGAGCACAGATACGCAGTATTTT
CAWSRPSGESTDTQYF